This T cell receptor beta chain was profiled in a study of T-cell memory formation after mild COVID-19. Overall study: Largely, TCR clusters stayed within a single donor.

Libraries for TCRalpha and TCRbeta carried sample barcodes and unique molecular identifiers via 5'RACE. TCRdb reprocessed the 5' RACE reads via MiXCR and lists one record per CDR3 protein. In the table there are some 350,000 distinct CDR3 sequences, approximately 12% of which are singletons. CDR3 length: 12 residues. V was clipped by 3 bases and J by 10 bases, with 10 bases between them. Germline V gene sequence: CDR1 MNHNS, CDR2 SASEGT. The rearrangement uses TRBV6-1 and TRBJ2-1, with D possibly TRBD1 on 5 matching bases. The sequenced material came from PBMCs or a T cell subset sorted from them (not recorded which). The sequence came from a man younger than 35 who had mild COVID-19 (a few samples of this study predate the infection). Cell type and time point are not known. CDR3 in DNA: TGTGCCAGCAGTGACAGGGCTTGGGAGCAGTTCTTC. This sequence encodes CASSDRAWEQFF.